This T cell receptor (beta chain) appears in the sequencing data of a study of blood T cells in healthy people across ages. Findings of the study overall: With donor CMV status unknown, expanded clonotype changes were possibly confounded. Without sorted subsets, naive and antigen-experienced compartments could not be conclusively compared. TCR beta diversity correlated strongly with naive T cell percentage.

Then a second PCR, running about 6 to 11 cycles, was carried out with a sample-barcoded 5' primer and a J-beta primer mix. TCRdb re-called the 5' RACE reads through MiXCR, storing one row per CDR3 protein. The sample has hundreds of thousands of distinct CDR3 sequences, 22% seen once. With regard to this clonotype: Antigen: not known.

V shed 4 bases and J shed 8 bases, with 14 bases lying between them. This CDR3 spans 12 amino acids. The germline V gene has CDR1 SQVTM and CDR2 ANQGSEA. The sequence was obtained from a man between 65 and 80 years old in good health. V and J are TRBV29-1 and TRBJ1-1; no clear D gene. Sequenced: blood. In nucleotides, the CDR3 is TGCAGCGTTGGGGAACCCACTGGAGAAGCTTTCTTT. Translation: CSVGEPTGEAFF.